The 18 T cell receptor beta chains given below trace back to one sample, sequenced in a study of T cell responses to AZD1222 COVID-19 vaccine. Clones were sequenced by immunoSEQ multiplex PCR, and TCRdb holds only the in-frame ones, with some missing. The sample includes about 150,000 clones, around 90% seen only once; the top ten take approximately 17%. The sequences come from peripheral blood, collected on day 0 of AZD1222 vaccination. These receptors all come from an adult in good health.

The gene calls are TRBV12-3 or TRBV12-4 and TRBJ1-3; 7 bases are a match to TRBD1. V shed 8 bases, J shed 4 bases, and the junction held 5 bases outside the gene matches. The CDR3 sequence is 13 residues long. The CDR3 is CASYRGSGNTIYF. In DNA form, the CDR3 reads TGTGCCAGCTACAGGGGTTCGGGAAACACCATATATTTT.

The chain combines TRBV5-4 with TRBJ2-1, with D perhaps being TRBD1 or TRBD2 (5 bases each). This CDR3 contains 14 residues. Germline values: CDR1 SGHNT, CDR2 YYREEE (reference sequence). Trimming removed 0 bases at V and 10 bases at J, with 14 bases between. CDR3 sequence: CASSLVTGTGEQFF. In nucleotides, the CDR3 is TGTGCCAGCAGCTTGGTCACCGGGACGGGAGAGCAGTTCTTC.

The chain joins TRBV5-4 to TRBJ2-5; D might be TRBD1 (6 bases). This CDR3 comprises 15 residues. Trimming removed 5 bases from V and 4 bases from J, with 18 bases in between. Germline lookup yields CDR1 SGHNT and CDR2 YYREEE (reference sequence). The CDR3 here is CASRSDFRGTETQYF. The CDR3 DNA is TGTGCCAGCAGATCGGATTTCAGGGGAACAGAGACCCAGTACTTC.

The V and J genes are TRBV24-1 and TRBJ2-1; 10 nucleotides agree with TRBD2. J was trimmed by 4 bases and V by 3 bases; bases with no gene match: 5. This CDR3 is built from 16 residues. The V gene's germline CDR1 is KGHDR and CDR2 SFDVKD. The CDR3 region has the DNA TGTGCCACCAGTGATCGAAGCGGGAGGGATTACAATGAGCAGTTCTTC. Translation gives CATSDRSGRDYNEQFF.

The genes are TRBV2 and TRBJ1-6; D is perhaps TRBD1 (5 bases). The CDR3 runs to 14 residues. In germline, CDR1 is SNHLY, CDR2 FYNNEI. Trimming removed 4 bases from V and 7 bases from J, with 11 bases in between. The CDR3 sequence: CASSGQGGNSPLHF. The CDR3 DNA follows: TGTGCCAGCAGTGGGCAGGGAGGCAATTCACCCCTCCACTTT.

The chain is built from TRBV6-1 and TRBJ1-6; 7 positions match TRBD1. This CDR3 contains 19 residues. V shed 2 bases, J shed 4 bases, and the junction held 14 bases outside the gene matches. Looked up from germline, CDR1 is MNHNS and CDR2 is SASEGT. The DNA for the CDR3 is TGTGCCAGCAGTGAAAGACATTCCCTCGGGGACAGATATAATTCACCCCTCCACTTT. Protein: CASSERHSLGDRYNSPLHF.

The chain carries TRBV4-3 and TRBJ2-6, with no clear D. In germline, CDR1 is LGHNA, CDR2 YSLEER. The CDR3 runs 17 residues. With 0 bases removed from V and 3 bases from J, the gap between germline ends came to 12 bases. The CDR3 nucleotides are TGCGCCAGCAGCCAAGAGGGTCGGGCCTTTGGGGCCAACGTCCTGACTTTC. This gives the protein CASSQEGRAFGANVLTF.

Of note for this clone: The junction departs from germline at one end; a sequencing error may be responsible. The chain has TRBV9 and TRBJ1-3; TRBD1 is a possible D gene (6 bases). Per the germline V gene, CDR1 is SGDLS and CDR2 is YYNGEE. CDR3 length: 15 residues. The CDR3 coding sequence is TGTGCCAGCAACGTAGGGGGAACCGGTGGAAACACCATATATTTT. Its translation: CASNVGGTGGNTIYF.

The chain carries TRBV18 and TRBJ1-1; D may be TRBD1 (5 bases). CDR3 length: 15 residues. Trimming shortened V by 2 bases and J by 1 base, and 11 bases separated the two germline ends. Looked up from germline, CDR1 is KGHSH and CDR2 is LQKENI. Written as DNA, the CDR3 is TGTGCCAGCTCACCATCGACAGAGTCGAACACTGAAGCTTTCTTT. Translating it yields CASSPSTESNTEAFF. The entire variable domain, with the rest obtained from reference TRBV18 and TRBJ1-1, is as follows: NAGVMQNPRHLVRRRGQEARLRCSPMKGHSHVYWYRQLPEEGLKFMVYLQKENIIDESGMPKERFSAEFPKEGPSILRIQQVVRGDSAAYFCASSPSTESNTEAFFGQGTRLTVV.

The V and J genes are TRBV7-8 and TRBJ1-5; TRBD1 matches at 7 bases. The CDR3 extends over 18 amino acids. Germline CDR1 reads SGHVS; CDR2 reads FQNEAQ. The V and J ends lost 8 bases and 0 bases, in that order; junction bases with no gene match: 16. The CDR3 DNA reads as TGTGCCAGCGCAACCGGGACAGCGGTTTTAAATAGCAATCAGCCCCAGCATTTT. It encodes CASATGTAVLNSNQPQHF.

This sequence joins TRBV5-1 and TRBJ1-3; no clear D. Trimming stripped 0 bases from V and 3 bases from J, with 16 bases between. This CDR3 contains 17 residues. CDR1 is SGHRS, CDR2 YFSETQ, per germline. CDR3 region: CASSLGLTLDDGNTIYF. The CDR3 nucleotides read TGCGCCAGCAGCTTGGGACTGACCCTCGACGATGGAAACACCATATATTTT.

CDR3 amino acids: CAILRRGGTEAFF. DNA for the CDR3: TGTGCCATCCTCCGGAGGGGTGGCACTGAAGCTTTCTTT. The J gene is TRBJ1-1, the V gene TRBV6-5; the D gene is possibly TRBD1 (5 bases). V shed 10 bases and J shed 4 bases, with 16 bases lying between them. Germline loops: CDR1 MNHEY, CDR2 SVGAGI. The length of the CDR3 is 13 residues.

This chain links TRBV6-5 with TRBJ2-7, with 7 bases aligning to TRBD1. The CDR3 runs to 11 residues. Trimming at V came to 10 bases and at J to 3 bases, leaving 3 bases not matched to a gene. Germline V gene lookup returns CDR1 MNHEY and CDR2 SVGAGI. For the CDR3, the DNA is TGTGCCACCAACAGGGGCTACGAGCAGTACTTC. Translation: CATNRGYEQYF.

The chain recombines TRBV27 with TRBJ1-4, with 9 bases lining up with TRBD1. Germline V gene data show CDR1 as MNHEY and CDR2 as SMNVEV (reference sequence). The CDR3 has 17 amino acids. V was clipped by 3 bases and J by 3 bases; unmatched bases: 8. The CDR3 nucleotides read TGTGCCAGCAGTTTTACAGGGGGCCGGGTGGCTAATGAAAAACTGTTTTTT. Translating gives CASSFTGGRVANEKLFF.

The V gene is TRBV6-5, the J gene TRBJ2-2; D may correspond to TRBD1 or TRBD2 (5 bases each). Trimming shortened V by 6 bases and J by 1 base, and 9 bases separated the two germline ends. From germline, CDR1 is MNHEY and CDR2 SVGAGI. The CDR3 contains 14 residues. This CDR3 is CASRGVGNTGELFF. The CDR3 DNA reads TGTGCCAGCAGGGGGGTCGGGAACACCGGGGAGCTGTTTTTT.

This clone has only one observation. The genes are TRBV28 and TRBJ1-1; no reliable D call. V lost 8 bases and J lost 4, with 11 bases in between. Germline loops: CDR1 MDHEN, CDR2 SYDVKM. The length of the CDR3 is 12 residues. The CDR3 is CASRSGLTEAFF. The CDR3 nucleotides read TGTGCCAGCCGAAGTGGGCTCACTGAAGCTTTCTTT.

The V and J genes are TRBV10-2 and TRBJ1-2; D is unclear. Trimming shortened V by 1 base and J by 4 bases, and 13 bases separated the two germline ends. The germline V gene encodes CDR1 WSHSY and CDR2 SAAADI. The CDR3 consists of 15 residues. The CDR3 coding sequence is TGCGCCAGCAGTGAGTTGGGCACATCGCTCTATGGCTACACCTTC. Amino acid sequence: CASSELGTSLYGYTF.

With regard to this clone: Other DNA sequences from this sample encode an identical CDR3 as well. The chain joins TRBV12-3 or TRBV12-4 to TRBJ1-1, with D unresolved. V lost 2 bases to trimming and J lost 1 base, with 5 bases between them. The CDR3 extends over 13 amino acids. This CDR3 is CASSLTENTEAFF. The CDR3 DNA sequence: TGTGCCAGCAGTTTAACTGAGAACACTGAAGCTTTCTTT.